This T cell receptor (beta chain) was profiled in a study of T-cell reconstitution after alpha-beta-depleted transplantation in children. During its preparation, the TCRbeta library received unique molecular identifiers. MiXCR, run by TCRdb on the PCR reads, gives a single entry per CDR3 protein. The sample shows around 450,000 distinct CDR3 sequences, under 12% of them seen only once. The trim removed 4 bases at V and 3 bases at J, leaving 3 bases unmatched. This CDR3 comprises 16 residues. CDR1 and CDR2 (germline): WSHSY, SAAADI. This clonotype was recorded at least ten times. Antigen unknown. Study-level results: T-cell counts and diversity at one year post-transplant came mainly from newly produced T cells.

This chain connects TRBV10-2 to TRBJ2-2, with 12 positions matching TRBD2. Sequences were derived from PBMCs, sampled before TCRalphabeta/CD19-depleted stem cell transplant. The sequence was obtained from a child aged 2-15 years with inherited bone marrow failure, due to receive a stem cell transplant. This CDR3 is CASSGLAGGDTGELFF. For the CDR3, the DNA is TGCGCCAGCAGTGGGCTAGCGGGAGGGGACACCGGGGAGCTGTTTTTT.